This T cell receptor (beta chain) appears in the sequencing data of a study of blood T cell repertoires in COVID-19. Whole-study context: PBMCs, B-cell-depleted T cells, or T cells provided the cDNA or gDNA that made up the material.

How the authors handled the data: Estimation of nucleated cell counts relied on the amplification of reference gene primers. Profiling relied on immunoSEQ multiplex PCR, and the TCRdb table lists in-frame clones only, not all of them. For V, J and clone size, that table is used; D and trimming come from the DNA. The data show 250,000 to 300,000 clones, about nine tenths seen once. Germline V CDR1 and CDR2: SEHNR, FQNEAQ (reference sequence). After removal of 5 bases from V and 10 bases from J, the junction contained 8 bases not matched to a gene. The CDR3 runs to 14 residues. The chain has TRBV7-9 and TRBJ1-6, with 7 bases fitting TRBD1. This clonotype was obtained from a woman aged 30 to 39 with active or convalescent COVID-19. Sequencing was performed on peripheral blood. The CDR3 loop is CASSTGTVISPLHF. CDR3 sequence (DNA): TGTGCCAGCAGCACCGGGACAGTAATATCACCCCTCCACTTT.